Listed below are T cell receptor beta chains from one sample, sequenced in a study of cytomegalovirus exposure and HLA in healthy donors. Sequenced by immunoSEQ multiplex PCR; TCRdb stores in-frame clones only, minus some. The sample shows 140,000 or so clones, more than 55% of them seen only once. Material: PBMCs. Receptors originate from a woman aged 55-70 years in good health and CMV-seronegative. The CDR3 runs from the conserved cysteine through the conserved F or W. The D gene is left open where the match is weak. Clone size is not always given. Where it is, it says once, few, many or a class for expanded clones.

TRBV6-4	.	.	TRBJ2-3	TGTGCCAGCAGACAGACTAGTTCCACAGATACGCAGTATTTT	CASRQTSSTDTQYF
TRBV19	.	TRBD2	TRBJ2-2	TGTGCCAGTAGTATCCTAGCGGCCGGCACCGGGGAGCTGTTTTTT	CASSILAAGTGELFF
TRBV4-1	few	TRBD1	TRBJ1-1	TGCGCCAGCAGCCAAGGGGCAGGGGGGACTGAAGCTTTCTTT	CASSQGAGGTEAFF
TRBV2	.	TRBD1	TRBJ1-1	TGTGCCAGCAGTACAGGGGGCACTGAAGCTTTCTTT	CASSTGGTEAFF
TRBV6-4	once	TRBD2	TRBJ2-3	TGTGCCAGCTGGGGACTAGCGGGCCGAGATACGCAGTATTTT	CASWGLAGRDTQYF
TRBV5-8	.	TRBD1	TRBJ2-7	TGTGCCAGCAGACGGACAGGGGTGGGGGAGCAGTACTTC	CASRRTGVGEQYF
TRBV19	.	.	TRBJ1-5	TGTGCCAGTAGTATAGCGCGGCAGCCCCAGCATTTT	CASSIARQPQHF
TRBV28	.	TRBD2	TRBJ2-1	TGTGCCAGCAGTTTCGCCGGGCTAGCGGGAGAGGGGTTCTTC	CASSFAGLAGEGFF
TRBV5-1	.	TRBD2	TRBJ2-3	TGCGCCAGCAGCTCCGGACTAGCGGGGGGACAGAGCACAGATACGCAGTATTTT	CASSSGLAGGQSTDTQYF
TRBV5-4	.	.	TRBJ2-7	TGTGCCAGCAGCTTGACAGGGAGCTCCTACGAGCAGTACTTC	CASSLTGSSYEQYF
TRBV2	.	.	TRBJ1-2	TGTGCCAGCAGAGATAACCGGGACACCGAGCCGTATGGCTACACCTTC	CASRDNRDTEPYGYTF
TRBV9	few	TRBD2	TRBJ2-3	TGTGCCAGCAGGGCGGGGGGCGCGGGGGATACGCAGTATTTT	CASRAGGAGDTQYF